This is a list of T cell receptor beta chains from one sample in a study of T-cell reconstitution after alpha-beta-depleted transplantation in children. TCRdb independently ran MiXCR on the PCR reads; one entry per CDR3 protein. The sample lists under 300,000 distinct CDR3 sequences, around a tenth occurring once. Specimen: peripheral blood, collected 180 days after TCRalphabeta/CD19-depleted stem cell transplant. These receptors all stem from a male patient aged 2-9 years who had a stem cell transplant for chronic granulomatous disease, so the T cells may come from the graft donor. The CDR3 runs from the conserved cysteine through the conserved F or W. A D gene is named only where the DNA matches it firmly. The size field is filled for only some rows; it gives once, few, many or a size class.

abundance: many; d_gene: NA; v_gene: TRBV5-1; j_gene: TRBJ2-1; CDR3aa: CASSADRINEQFF; CDR3nt: TGCGCCAGCAGCGCGGACCGAATCAATGAGCAGTTCTTC
abundance: many; d_gene: NA; v_gene: TRBV10-3; j_gene: TRBJ2-3; CDR3aa: CATRPGGRTDTQYF; CDR3nt: TGTGCCACCAGACCCGGAGGTCGCACAGATACGCAGTATTTT
abundance: NA; d_gene: NA; v_gene: TRBV6-5; j_gene: TRBJ2-3; CDR3aa: CASSYLGPPTDTQYF; CDR3nt: TGTGCCAGCAGTTACTTGGGACCCCCAACAGATACGCAGTATTTT
abundance: many; d_gene: NA; v_gene: TRBV24-1; j_gene: TRBJ2-3; CDR3aa: CATSDPAKGGLRTDTQYF; CDR3nt: TGTGCCACCAGTGATCCCGCTAAAGGAGGCCTTCGCACAGATACGCAGTATTTT
abundance: many; d_gene: NA; v_gene: TRBV6-5; j_gene: TRBJ1-4; CDR3aa: CASSYYEAGRANEKLFF; CDR3nt: TGTGCCAGCAGTTACTATGAAGCGGGGCGAGCTAATGAAAAACTGTTTTTT
abundance: many; d_gene: NA; v_gene: TRBV5-5; j_gene: TRBJ2-2; CDR3aa: CASSLEQRTNTGELFF; CDR3nt: TGTGCCAGCAGCTTGGAGCAGCGGACGAACACCGGGGAGCTGTTTTTT
abundance: many; d_gene: TRBD1; v_gene: TRBV5-6; j_gene: TRBJ1-6; CDR3aa: CASSSRGPGNSPLHF; CDR3nt: TGTGCCAGCAGCAGCAGGGGGCCGGGAAATTCACCCCTCCACTTT
abundance: NA; d_gene: NA; v_gene: TRBV18; j_gene: TRBJ2-5; CDR3aa: CASSPPGLEETQYF; CDR3nt: TGTGCCAGCTCACCCCCAGGTTTGGAAGAGACCCAGTACTTC
abundance: many; d_gene: TRBD2; v_gene: TRBV29-1; j_gene: TRBJ2-3; CDR3aa: CSVEDPGGTQYF; CDR3nt: TGCAGCGTTGAAGATCCGGGGGGTACGCAGTATTTT
abundance: few; d_gene: NA; v_gene: TRBV19; j_gene: TRBJ1-1; CDR3aa: CASTLGLRDTEAFF; CDR3nt: TGTGCCAGTACACTGGGCCTACGGGACACTGAAGCTTTCTTT
abundance: few; d_gene: TRBD2; v_gene: TRBV5-1; j_gene: TRBJ2-5; CDR3aa: CASSSGLAGDKETQYF; CDR3nt: TGCGCCAGCAGCTCGGGACTAGCGGGGGATAAAGAGACCCAGTACTTC
abundance: many; d_gene: TRBD2; v_gene: TRBV6-2/TRBV6-3; j_gene: TRBJ2-2; CDR3aa: CASRSTPGLGAGELFF; CDR3nt: TGTGCCAGCAGAAGTACGCCGGGACTAGGTGCCGGGGAGCTGTTTTTT
abundance: NA; d_gene: NA; v_gene: TRBV5-8; j_gene: TRBJ2-2; CDR3aa: CASSLEIGQRVRTGELFF; CDR3nt: TGTGCCAGCAGCTTGGAAATCGGCCAGCGGGTCCGTACCGGGGAGCTGTTTTTT
abundance: many; d_gene: TRBD2; v_gene: TRBV4-2; j_gene: TRBJ2-7; CDR3aa: CASSQVLAGEDEQYF; CDR3nt: TGTGCCAGCAGCCAAGTGTTAGCGGGAGAGGACGAGCAGTACTTC
abundance: NA; d_gene: NA; v_gene: TRBV27; j_gene: TRBJ2-2; CDR3aa: CASSSFPPNTGELFF; CDR3nt: TGTGCCAGCAGTTCCTTCCCCCCGAACACCGGGGAGCTGTTTTTT
abundance: many; d_gene: TRBD1; v_gene: TRBV5-1; j_gene: TRBJ2-3; CDR3aa: CASSRGGYTDTQYF; CDR3nt: TGCGCCAGCAGCCGAGGGGGCTACACAGATACGCAGTATTTT
abundance: many; d_gene: NA; v_gene: TRBV28; j_gene: TRBJ1-2; CDR3aa: CASTLTVNYGYTF; CDR3nt: TGTGCCAGCACCCTGACGGTTAACTATGGCTACACCTTC
abundance: many; d_gene: NA; v_gene: TRBV12-3/TRBV12-4; j_gene: TRBJ1-3; CDR3aa: CASSLTGRSGNTIYF; CDR3nt: TGTGCCAGCAGCTTAACAGGTCGCTCTGGAAACACCATATATTTT
abundance: many; d_gene: NA; v_gene: TRBV27; j_gene: TRBJ2-1; CDR3aa: CASSLPGYNEQFF; CDR3nt: TGTGCCAGCAGTTTACCCGGGTACAATGAGCAGTTCTTC
abundance: many; d_gene: TRBD1; v_gene: TRBV29-1; j_gene: TRBJ2-7; CDR3aa: CSVSEQGYEQYF; CDR3nt: TGCAGCGTGTCCGAACAGGGGTACGAGCAGTACTTC
abundance: many; d_gene: NA; v_gene: TRBV29-1; j_gene: TRBJ2-2; CDR3aa: CSGFEPNTGELFF; CDR3nt: TGCAGCGGGTTCGAGCCCAACACCGGGGAGCTGTTTTTT
abundance: few; d_gene: TRBD1; v_gene: TRBV10-3; j_gene: TRBJ1-5; CDR3aa: CAISGDREYQPQHF; CDR3nt: TGTGCCATCAGTGGTGACAGGGAGTATCAGCCCCAGCATTTT
abundance: NA; d_gene: NA; v_gene: TRBV21-1; j_gene: TRBJ2-1; CDR3aa: CASSKRGIQGLAGQSYNEQFF; CDR3nt: TGTGCCAGCAGCAAAAGAGGGATTCAGGGACTAGCGGGACAATCCTACAATGAGCAGTTCTTC
abundance: many; d_gene: TRBD2; v_gene: TRBV6-1; j_gene: TRBJ2-3; CDR3aa: CASSHLAGGPGDTQYF; CDR3nt: TGTGCCAGCAGTCATCTAGCGGGGGGGCCTGGAGATACGCAGTATTTT
abundance: many; d_gene: NA; v_gene: TRBV7-3; j_gene: TRBJ2-2; CDR3aa: CASAGYIGTGELFF; CDR3nt: TGTGCCAGCGCAGGGTATATTGGTACCGGGGAGCTGTTTTTT
abundance: many; d_gene: TRBD2; v_gene: TRBV7-2; j_gene: TRBJ2-1; CDR3aa: CASSAQGWGLAGAQFF; CDR3nt: TGTGCCAGCAGCGCACAGGGATGGGGACTAGCGGGAGCCCAGTTCTTC
abundance: many; d_gene: NA; v_gene: TRBV28; j_gene: TRBJ2-7; CDR3aa: CASSFVGRKSAYEQYF; CDR3nt: TGTGCCAGCAGTTTCGTGGGCAGGAAATCCGCTTACGAGCAGTACTTC
abundance: many; d_gene: NA; v_gene: TRBV27; j_gene: TRBJ2-7; CDR3aa: CASSFARTYEQYF; CDR3nt: TGTGCCAGCAGTTTTGCCAGGACCTACGAGCAGTACTTC
abundance: many; d_gene: NA; v_gene: TRBV20-1; j_gene: TRBJ2-4; CDR3aa: CSARPDKRDIQYF; CDR3nt: TGCAGTGCTAGGCCCGACAAAAGGGACATTCAGTACTTC
abundance: many; d_gene: TRBD2; v_gene: TRBV7-2; j_gene: TRBJ2-3; CDR3aa: CASSARGLAGTDTQYF; CDR3nt: TGTGCCAGCAGCGCCCGAGGGCTAGCGGGCACAGATACGCAGTATTTT
abundance: many; d_gene: TRBD2; v_gene: TRBV9; j_gene: TRBJ2-1; CDR3aa: CASSEAGESFNEQFF; CDR3nt: TGTGCCAGCAGCGAAGCGGGAGAGTCGTTCAATGAGCAGTTCTTC
abundance: few; d_gene: NA; v_gene: TRBV12-3/TRBV12-4; j_gene: TRBJ1-1; CDR3aa: CASSLLTTALTYTEAFF; CDR3nt: TGTGCCAGCAGTTTATTGACGACAGCCCTTACTTACACTGAAGCTTTCTTT